The 7 T cell receptor beta chains reported below all come from one sample, sequenced in a study of blood T cell repertoires in COVID-19. Repertoires were generated with immunoSEQ multiplex PCR, while TCRdb's copy carries only in-frame clones and drops some. The sample has about 180,000 clones; 84% are singletons. Sequencing was done on a sample of peripheral blood. The receptors were sampled from a man between 18 and 29 years old with active or convalescent COVID-19.

This clone showed up just a few times. This chain joins TRBV7-9 and TRBJ1-5, with D possibly being TRBD1 (6 bases). The CDR3 extends over 14 amino acids. Germline V gene sequence: CDR1 SEHNR, CDR2 FQNEAQ (reference sequence). V was pared by 2 bases and J by 6 bases, with 11 bases between. As DNA, the CDR3 is TGTGCCAGCAGCTTAATACAGGGTTTTCAGCCCCAGCATTTT. Amino acids: CASSLIQGFQPQHF.

The V call is TRBV6-4, the J call TRBJ1-2; 9 nucleotides line up with TRBD1. CDR1 is MRHNA, CDR2 SNTAGT, per germline. The CDR3 runs to 13 residues. V was clipped by 0 bases and J by 7 bases; unmatched bases: 0. CDR3 nucleotides: TGTGCCAGCAGTGACTCGACAGGGGGTGGCTACACCTTC. It is translated as CASSDSTGGGYTF.

The V and J genes are TRBV6-2 or TRBV6-3 and TRBJ2-5; 8 bases are a match to TRBD2. The germline CDR1 and CDR2 sequences are MNHEY and SVGEGT. The CDR3 covers 17 residues. V lost 5 bases and J lost 7; bases outside the gene matches: 18. CDR3 in amino acids: CASSPGGVAGLRWTQYF. As DNA, the CDR3 is TGTGCCAGCAGTCCCGGGGGGGTAGCGGGGCTCAGGTGGACCCAGTACTTC.

The chain uses TRBV11-2 and TRBJ1-1; 7 nucleotides agree with TRBD1. This CDR3 is built from 13 residues. Germline lookup yields CDR1 SGHAT and CDR2 FQNNGV. V lost 3 bases and J lost 3; bases outside the gene matches: 1. CDR3 in DNA: TGTGCCAGCAGCTTTCAGGGGGACACTGAAGCTTTCTTT. Translation: CASSFQGDTEAFF.

The genes are TRBV2 and TRBJ2-5; no clear D gene. The CDR3 contains 13 residues. V lost 7 bases, J lost 3 bases, and 12 bases lay in between. Germline CDR1 is SNHLY and CDR2 is FYNNEI. The CDR3 DNA is TGTGCCAGCAACCTCGGAGCAGAAGAGACCCAGTACTTC. It yields the protein CASNLGAEETQYF.

The chain carries TRBV28 and TRBJ2-2; 8 bases are shared with TRBD2. The CDR3 extends over 15 amino acids. V shed 8 bases and J 5 bases; nucleotides not matched to a gene: 10. The germline V gene encodes CDR1 MDHEN and CDR2 SYDVKM. Here the CDR3 reads CASAMRGARTGELFF. The CDR3 DNA is TGTGCCAGCGCCATGCGGGGGGCGCGAACCGGGGAGCTGTTTTTT.

CDR3 nucleotides: TGCGCCAGCAGCCAAGTCCGGGTTTCAATGAACACTGAAGCTTTCTTT. Translated, it gives CASSQVRVSMNTEAFF. J is TRBJ1-1 and V is TRBV4-1; D remains ambiguous. Trimming cost V 1 base and J 0 bases, with 12 bases left between them. Per germline, CDR1 MGHRA and CDR2 YSYEKL. There are 16 residues in the CDR3.